This T cell receptor (beta chain) was obtained from a study of siplizumab effects on memory and regulatory T cells. Sequencing used immunoSEQ multiplex PCR; TCRdb keeps in-frame clones, though not all of them. The sample includes about 110,000 clones, approximately 90% of them seen just once. As regards this clone: The junction differs from germline at one of its ends, possibly a read error.

Germline CDR1 is LNHDA and CDR2 is SQIVND (reference sequence). The CDR3 consists of 13 residues. This rearrangement joins TRBV19 to TRBJ2-1, with D perhaps matching TRBD2 (6 bases). This receptor was identified in a human donor in good health. The sample comprised Tregs sorted from blood. The CDR3 reads CASSIADYNEQFF. The CDR3 coding sequence is TGTGCCAGTAGCATAGCGGACTACAATGAGCAGTTCTTC.